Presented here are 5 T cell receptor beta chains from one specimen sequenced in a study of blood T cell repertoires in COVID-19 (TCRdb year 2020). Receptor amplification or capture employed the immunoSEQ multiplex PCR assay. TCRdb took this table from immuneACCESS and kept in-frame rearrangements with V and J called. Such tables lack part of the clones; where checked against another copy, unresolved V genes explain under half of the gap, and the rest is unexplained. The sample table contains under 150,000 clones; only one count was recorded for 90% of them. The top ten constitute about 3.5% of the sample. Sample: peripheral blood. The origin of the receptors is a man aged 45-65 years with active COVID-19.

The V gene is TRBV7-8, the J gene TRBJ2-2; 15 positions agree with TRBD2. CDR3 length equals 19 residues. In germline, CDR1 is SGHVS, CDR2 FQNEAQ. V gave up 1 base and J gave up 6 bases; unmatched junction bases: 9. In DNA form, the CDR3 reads TGTGCCAGCAGCTTAGGGAGGACTAGCGGGAGGGCCGAAGCCGGGGAGCTGTTTTTT. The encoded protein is CASSLGRTSGRAEAGELFF.

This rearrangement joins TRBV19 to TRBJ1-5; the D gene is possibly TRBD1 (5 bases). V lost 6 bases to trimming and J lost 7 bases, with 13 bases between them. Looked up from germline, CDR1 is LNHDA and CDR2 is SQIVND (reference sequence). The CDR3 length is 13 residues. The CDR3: CASREVRGQPQHF. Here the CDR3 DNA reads TGTGCCAGTAGAGAGGTTCGGGGGCAGCCCCAGCATTTT.

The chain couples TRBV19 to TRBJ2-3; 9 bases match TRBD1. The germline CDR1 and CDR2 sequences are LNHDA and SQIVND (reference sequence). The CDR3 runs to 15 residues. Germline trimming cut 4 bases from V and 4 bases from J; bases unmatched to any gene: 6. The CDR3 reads CASSTGTGRADTQYF. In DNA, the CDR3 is TGTGCCAGTAGTACCGGGACAGGGAGGGCAGATACGCAGTATTTT.

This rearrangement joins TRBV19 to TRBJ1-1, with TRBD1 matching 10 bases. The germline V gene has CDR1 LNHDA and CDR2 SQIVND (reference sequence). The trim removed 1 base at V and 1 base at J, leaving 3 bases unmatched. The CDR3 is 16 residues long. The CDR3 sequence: CASSIGTGGRNTEAFF. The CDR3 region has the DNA TGTGCCAGTAGTATAGGGACAGGGGGGAGGAACACTGAAGCTTTCTTT.

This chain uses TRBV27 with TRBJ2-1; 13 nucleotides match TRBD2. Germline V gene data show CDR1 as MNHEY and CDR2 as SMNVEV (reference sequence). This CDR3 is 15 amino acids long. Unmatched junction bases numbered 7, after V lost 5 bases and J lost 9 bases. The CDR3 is CASSKILAGGGEQFF. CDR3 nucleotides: TGTGCCAGCAGTAAGATACTAGCGGGAGGGGGTGAGCAGTTCTTC.